One sample yielded the 18 T cell receptor beta chains listed below, sequenced in a study of T cell responses to AZD1222 COVID-19 vaccine. Generated by immunoSEQ multiplex PCR, the TCRdb table keeps only in-frame clones and is missing some. Of 120,000 or so clones in the sample, 88% were seen once. Sequenced material: peripheral blood, taken on day 0 of MenACWY control vaccination. The receptors were gathered from an adult in good health.

This chain connects TRBV28 to TRBJ1-1; TRBD1 might be the D (6 bases). V was cut by 7 bases and J by 0 bases, with 9 bases left in between. The CDR3 length is 13 residues. Germline V gene data show CDR1 as MDHEN and CDR2 as SYDVKM. The chain's CDR3 is CASNPGVNTEAFF. For the CDR3, the DNA is TGTGCCAGCAATCCAGGGGTGAACACTGAAGCTTTCTTT.

This clone occurred once. The gene calls are TRBV30 and TRBJ1-2; D not resolved. The CDR3 has 14 residues. CDR1 GTSNPN and CDR2 SVGIG come from the germline V gene (reference sequence). V was cut by 0 bases and J by 0 bases, with 8 bases left in between. The CDR3 reads CAWSVYRTNYGYTF. DNA for the CDR3: TGTGCCTGGAGTGTCTACAGAACTAACTATGGCTACACCTTC.

This chain connects TRBV4-1 to TRBJ2-3, with 11 positions matching TRBD2. J gave up 2 bases and V 7 bases, and 5 bases lay outside the gene matches. The CDR3 runs to 15 residues. Germline loops: CDR1 MGHRA, CDR2 YSYEKL. As DNA, the CDR3 is TGCGCCAGCAATAGACTAGCGGGATCCACAGATACGCAGTATTTT. Translating gives CASNRLAGSTDTQYF.

J is TRBJ2-7 and V is TRBV4-1, with 9 positions matching TRBD2. This CDR3 has 16 residues. The J segment lost 2 bases and the V segment lost 0 bases, leaving 5 bases of the junction unmatched. Germline assignment: CDR1 MGHRA and CDR2 YSYEKL. CDR3 in amino acids: CASSQDPAGGAYEQYF. In DNA form, the CDR3 reads TGCGCCAGCAGCCAAGATCCAGCGGGAGGCGCCTACGAGCAGTACTTC.

This clone was observed a few times. V usage is TRBV30 and J usage is TRBJ1-2; possible D gene TRBD1, 5 bases. Germline assignment: CDR1 GTSNPN and CDR2 SVGIG (reference sequence). Trimming shortened V by 3 bases and J by 7 bases, and 15 bases separated the two germline ends. The CDR3 has 13 residues. Here the CDR3 reads CAWRGVGSGGYTF. CDR3 DNA sequence: TGTGCCTGGAGGGGGGTCGGGTCTGGTGGCTACACCTTC. The complete variable domain, with remaining parts taken from reference TRBV30 and TRBJ1-2, reads SQTIHQWPATLVQPVGSPLSLECTVEGTSNPNLYWYRQAAGRGLQLLFYSVGIGQISSEVPQNLSASRPQDRQFILSSKKLLLSDSGFYLCAWRGVGSGGYTFGSGTRLTVV.

The chain carries TRBV7-2 and TRBJ1-1, with D possibly TRBD1 on 6 matching bases. Trimming removed 1 base at V and 9 bases at J, with 12 bases between. Germline V gene data show CDR1 as SGHTA and CDR2 as FQGNSA. This CDR3 is built from 13 residues. This CDR3 reads CASSLVTGKQAFF. The CDR3 DNA sequence: TGTGCCAGCAGCTTAGTAACAGGGAAGCAAGCTTTCTTT. Looking up the rest from reference TRBV7-2 and TRBJ1-1 gives the full variable domain: GAGVSQSPSNKVTEKGKDVELRCDPISGHTALYWYRQSLGQGLEFLIYFQGNSAPDKSGLPSDRFSAERTGGSVSTLTIQRTQQEDSAVYLCASSLVTGKQAFFGQGTRLTVV.

The V gene is TRBV29-1, the J gene TRBJ2-2; D may match TRBD1 or TRBD2 (6 bases each). In germline, CDR1 is SQVTM, CDR2 ANQGSEA. Trimming pared 6 bases from V and 4 bases from J, leaving 18 bases between. CDR3 length: 15 amino acids. In nucleotides, the CDR3 is TGCAGCGTCAGGGAAGTAGGGGGGTCCACCGGGGAGCTGTTTTTT. Encoded protein: CSVREVGGSTGELFF.

The chain is built from TRBV4-2 and TRBJ2-5; tentative D call: TRBD2 (6 bases). Germline lookup yields CDR1 LGHNA and CDR2 YNFKEQ. The CDR3 has 14 residues. V shed 0 bases and J shed 7 bases, with 12 bases lying between them. DNA of the CDR3: TGTGCCAGCAGCCAAGACCCTAGCGTAGGGACCCAGTACTTC. It codes for CASSQDPSVGTQYF.

The rearrangement links TRBV7-2 to TRBJ1-5; a weak D match, TRBD1 (5 bases). In germline, CDR1 is SGHTA, CDR2 FQGNSA. The CDR3 is 13 amino acids. The V and J ends lost 4 bases and 4 bases respectively, with 8 bases between them. CDR3 in amino acids: CASSWDGNQPQHF. The CDR3 DNA sequence: TGTGCCAGCAGCTGGGACGGGAATCAGCCCCAGCATTTT.

The chain couples TRBV15 to TRBJ1-2; D is possibly TRBD1 (6 bases). Trimming removed 5 bases from V and 4 bases from J, with 17 bases in between. Germline V CDR1 and CDR2: LNHNV, YYDKDF (reference sequence). This CDR3 spans 15 amino acids. CDR3 bases: TGTGCCACCAGCGCGCCGGGGGCAGCGGTCTATGGCTACACCTTC. Protein sequence: CATSAPGAAVYGYTF. Variable domain in full (rest from reference TRBV15 and TRBJ1-2): DAMVIQNPRYQVTQFGKPVTLSCSQTLNHNVMYWYQQKSSQAPKLLFHYYDKDFNNEADTPDNFQSRRPNTSFCFLDIRSPGLGDTAMYLCATSAPGAAVYGYTFGSGTRLTVV.

The CDR3 loop is CASSGLRGAKNIQYF. DNA for the CDR3: TGTGCCAGCAGCGGCCTCCGGGGGGCCAAAAACATTCAGTACTTC. V gene TRBV6-5 combines with J gene TRBJ2-4, with a weak D call TRBD2 (6 bases). The CDR3 is 15 residues long. The germline gives CDR1 MNHEY, CDR2 SVGAGI. Trimming cost V 6 bases and J 1 base, with 13 bases left between them.

The chain is built from TRBV7-9 and TRBJ2-5; D unclear. Germline-derived CDR1 and CDR2 are SEHNR and FQNEAQ (reference sequence). The V end was cut by 1 base, the J end by 2 bases, with 17 bases between. The CDR3 covers 17 residues. This CDR3 reads CASSLEVLRPLQETQYF. CDR3 nucleotide sequence: TGTGCCAGCAGCTTAGAAGTCCTGCGGCCGCTTCAAGAGACCCAGTACTTC.

The chain links TRBV2 to TRBJ1-1; the D is unclear. This CDR3 contains 13 residues. The V end was cut by 4 bases, the J end by 1 base, with 7 bases between. Germline lookup yields CDR1 SNHLY and CDR2 FYNNEI. CDR3 region: CASSGEQNTEAFF. The CDR3 DNA is TGTGCCAGCAGTGGAGAACAGAACACTGAAGCTTTCTTT.

The rearrangement joins TRBV6-2 or TRBV6-3 to TRBJ2-7; 9 nucleotides agree with TRBD2. The CDR3 runs 15 residues. The germline gives CDR1 MNHEY, CDR2 SVGEGT. Trimming at V came to 4 bases and at J to 2 bases, leaving 6 bases not matched to a gene. CDR3 bases: TGTGCCAGCAGTTGGGGCCTAGCGGGGACCTACGAGCAGTACTTC. Translated, it gives CASSWGLAGTYEQYF.

CDR3 bases: TGTGCCTGGAGTAAGGGACAGACCTACGAGCAGTACTTC. Protein sequence: CAWSKGQTYEQYF. The rearrangement uses TRBV30 and TRBJ2-7; the match to TRBD1 covers 7 bases. Looked up from germline, CDR1 is GTSNPN and CDR2 is SVGIG (reference sequence). The ends lost 2 bases at V and 2 bases at J; junction bases unmatched: 3. The CDR3 covers 13 residues.

The genes are TRBV9 and TRBJ2-7; D might be TRBD2 (6 bases). Germline values: CDR1 SGDLS, CDR2 YYNGEE. The CDR3 extends over 14 amino acids. The V and J ends lost 1 base and 6 bases respectively, with 14 bases between them. CDR3 in amino acids: CASSVSGERGEQYF. The CDR3 DNA is TGTGCCAGCAGCGTATCGGGGGAAAGGGGCGAGCAGTACTTC.

V usage is TRBV19 and J usage is TRBJ2-1; 7 nucleotides match TRBD1. CDR3 length: 14 residues. The V segment lost 3 bases and the J segment 5 bases; nucleotides outside the gene matches: 4. Germline CDR1 is LNHDA and CDR2 is SQIVND (reference sequence). This chain's CDR3 is CASSIGQAHNEQFF. The CDR3 DNA reads as TGTGCCAGTAGTATCGGACAGGCTCACAATGAGCAGTTCTTC.

The chain carries TRBV6-5 and TRBJ2-7; weak D call: TRBD2 (6 bases). V was clipped by 2 bases and J by 4 bases, with 12 bases between them. The germline CDR1 and CDR2 sequences are MNHEY and SVGAGI. The CDR3 extends over 14 amino acids. CDR3 sequence (DNA): TGTGCCAGCAGTTACGACGGCGGGGCGTACGAGCAGTACTTC. Translating it yields CASSYDGGAYEQYF.